This T cell receptor (beta chain) derives from a study of T cells after yellow fever vaccination. V shed 3 bases and J shed 5 bases, with 16 bases lying between them. The germline gives CDR1 MDHEN, CDR2 SYDVKM. There are 15 residues in the CDR3. As for this clonotype: Its antigen remains unknown.

Study observations and caveats: A weaker but faster secondary response was observed, peaking on day 5 versus 15. Contamination of FACS-sorted repertoires by abundant clonotypes from the bulk population could occur.

From the 5' RACE reads, TCRdb called clonotypes with MiXCR, one entry per CDR3 protein. The data show 550,000 or so distinct CDR3 sequences, with under 25% seen just once and around 15% held by the top ten. The chain employs TRBV28 and TRBJ1-1; the D is unclear. This TCR was recovered from a man in his thirties or forties who received the YFV17D yellow fever vaccine. The sequencing here drew on PBMCs, taken 15 days after the yellow fever booster vaccination. This chain's CDR3 is CASSFVDRLITEAFF. As DNA, the CDR3 is TGTGCCAGCAGTTTCGTTGACCGGCTGATAACTGAAGCTTTCTTT.